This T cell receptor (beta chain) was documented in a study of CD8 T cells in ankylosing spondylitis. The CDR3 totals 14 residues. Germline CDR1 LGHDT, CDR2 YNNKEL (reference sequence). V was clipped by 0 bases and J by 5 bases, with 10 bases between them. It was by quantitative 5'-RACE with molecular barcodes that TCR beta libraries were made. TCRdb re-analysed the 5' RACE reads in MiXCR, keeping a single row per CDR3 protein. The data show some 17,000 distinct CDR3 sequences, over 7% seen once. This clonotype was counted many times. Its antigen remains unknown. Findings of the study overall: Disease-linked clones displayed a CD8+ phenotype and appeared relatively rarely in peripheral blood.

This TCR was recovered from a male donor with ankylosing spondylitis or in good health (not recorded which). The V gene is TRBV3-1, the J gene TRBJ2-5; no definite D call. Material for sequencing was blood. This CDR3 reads CASSQDWASETQYF. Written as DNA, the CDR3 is TGTGCCAGCAGCCAAGATTGGGCGTCGGAGACCCAGTACTTC.